This T cell receptor (beta chain) was found in a study of blood T cell repertoires in COVID-19. Germline V gives CDR1 LNHDA, CDR2 SQIVND (reference sequence). The CDR3 extends over 17 amino acids. Trimming took 5 bases from V and 8 from J, leaving 25 bases between them. Clones were read by immunoSEQ multiplex PCR, and TCRdb kept only the in-frame ones, dropping some. Of about 68,000 clones listed, 75% to 90% are singletons. The V and J genes are TRBV19 and TRBJ2-1, with D possibly matching TRBD2 (6 bases). This sequence was found in a man at least 80 years old with COVID-19, enrolled during active disease. The sample was peripheral blood. The chain's CDR3 is CASSAGWGRVGFDEQFF. The CDR3 DNA reads TGTGCCAGTAGTGCGGGATGGGGCCGAGTAGGGTTCGATGAGCAGTTCTTC.